These T cell receptor beta chains were read from a single sample in a study of OX40 agonist ivuxolimab in advanced cancers. Sequencing was performed with immunoSEQ multiplex PCR; in TCRdb, only in-frame clones are kept and a portion is missing. The sample includes roughly 64,000 clones, 75% to 90% of them seen just once. The sample here was CD4+ or CD8+ T cells sorted from blood, taken in a trial of the OX40 agonist ivuxolimab. The receptors derive from an adult with an advanced solid tumor such as melanoma, head and neck, liver or kidney cancer. Both conserved end residues are part of each CDR3.

j_call cdr3_length v_call cdr3_aa
TRBJ1-1 15 TRBV10-3 CASDPDSPMNTEAFF
TRBJ2-3 14 TRBV9 CASSVSVSTDTQYF
TRBJ1-1 13 TRBV19 CASSPQGGTEAFF
TRBJ2-7 17 TRBV11-3 CASSLERGGPRSYEQYF
TRBJ1-5 16 TRBV30 CAWSLKGRGSNQPQHF
TRBJ2-1 15 TRBV5-1 CASSYSGSSYNEQFF
TRBJ2-3 12 TRBV7-9 CASSLAADTQYF
TRBJ2-7 14 TRBV7-9 CASSKGRLSYEQYF
TRBJ2-1 11 TRBV19 CASTRGNEQFF
TRBJ2-2 13 TRBV2 CATETGGNGELFF
TRBJ2-5 16 TRBV25-1 CASSGGVGHPLETQYF
TRBJ1-2 13 TRBV30 CAWSVGQTYGYTF
TRBJ2-5 15 TRBV6-5 CASSYGPGGQETQYF
TRBJ1-2 14 TRBV19 CASSRGPGFDGYTF